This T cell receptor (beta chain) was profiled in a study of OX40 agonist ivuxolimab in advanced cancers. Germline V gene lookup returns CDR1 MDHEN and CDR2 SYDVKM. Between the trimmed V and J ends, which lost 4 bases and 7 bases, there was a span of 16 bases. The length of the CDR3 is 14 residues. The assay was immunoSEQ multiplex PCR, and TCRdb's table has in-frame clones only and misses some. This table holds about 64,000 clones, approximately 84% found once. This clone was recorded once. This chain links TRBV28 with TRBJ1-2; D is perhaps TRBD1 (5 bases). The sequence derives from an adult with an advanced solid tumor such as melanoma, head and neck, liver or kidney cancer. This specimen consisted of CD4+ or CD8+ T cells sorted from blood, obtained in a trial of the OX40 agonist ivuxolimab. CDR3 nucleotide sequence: TGTGCCAGCAGTTCGCTATTCCTCAGGGCTGGCTACACCTTC. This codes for CASSSLFLRAGYTF.